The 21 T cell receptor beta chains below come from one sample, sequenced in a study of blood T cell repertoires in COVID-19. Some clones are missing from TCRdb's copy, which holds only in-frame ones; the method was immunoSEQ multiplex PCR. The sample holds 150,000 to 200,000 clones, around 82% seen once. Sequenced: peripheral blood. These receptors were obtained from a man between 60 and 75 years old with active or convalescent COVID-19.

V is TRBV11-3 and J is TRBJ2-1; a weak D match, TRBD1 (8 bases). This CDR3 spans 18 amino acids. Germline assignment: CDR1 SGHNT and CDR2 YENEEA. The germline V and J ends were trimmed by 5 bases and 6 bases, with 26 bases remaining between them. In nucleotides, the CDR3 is TGTGCCAGCAGCCCCGGGACAGGCGGGGGTCTAACGGCCAATGAGCAGTTCTTC. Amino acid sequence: CASSPGTGGGLTANEQFF.

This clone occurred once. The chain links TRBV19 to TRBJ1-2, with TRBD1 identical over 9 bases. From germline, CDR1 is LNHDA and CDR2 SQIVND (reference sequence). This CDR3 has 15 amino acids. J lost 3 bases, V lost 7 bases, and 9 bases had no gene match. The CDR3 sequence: CASTPGTGNDYGYTF. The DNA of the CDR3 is TGTGCCAGTACCCCCGGGACAGGGAATGACTATGGCTACACCTTC. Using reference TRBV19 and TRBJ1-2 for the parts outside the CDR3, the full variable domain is DGGITQSPKYLFRKEGQNVTLSCEQNLNHDAMYWYRQDPGQGLRLIYYSQIVNDFQKGDIAEGYSVSREKKESFPLTVTSAQKNPTAFYLCASTPGTGNDYGYTFGSGTRLTVV.

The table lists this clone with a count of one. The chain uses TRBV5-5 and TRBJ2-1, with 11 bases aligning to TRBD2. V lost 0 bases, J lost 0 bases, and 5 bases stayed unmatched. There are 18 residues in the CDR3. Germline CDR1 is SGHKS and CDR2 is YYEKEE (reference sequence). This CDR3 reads CASSLVLAGVSSYNEQFF. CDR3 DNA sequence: TGTGCCAGCAGCTTGGTACTAGCGGGGGTTAGCTCCTACAATGAGCAGTTCTTC.

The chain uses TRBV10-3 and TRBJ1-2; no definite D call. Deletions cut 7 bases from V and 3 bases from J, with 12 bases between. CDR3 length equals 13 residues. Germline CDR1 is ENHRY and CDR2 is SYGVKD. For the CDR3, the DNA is TGTGCCATCATGGGGAGTCTCGACTATGGCTACACCTTC. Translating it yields CAIMGSLDYGYTF.

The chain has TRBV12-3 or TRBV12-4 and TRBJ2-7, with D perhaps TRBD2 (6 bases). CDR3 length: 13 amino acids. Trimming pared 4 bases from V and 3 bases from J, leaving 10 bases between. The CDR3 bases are TGTGCCAGCAGTTCGCGGGGAGGCTACGAGCAGTACTTC. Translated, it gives CASSSRGGYEQYF.

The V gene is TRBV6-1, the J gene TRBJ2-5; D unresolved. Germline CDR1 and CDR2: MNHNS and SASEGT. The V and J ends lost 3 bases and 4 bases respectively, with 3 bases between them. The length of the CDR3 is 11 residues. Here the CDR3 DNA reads TGTGCCAGCAGTGAGAGAGAGACCCAGTACTTC. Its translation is CASSERETQYF.

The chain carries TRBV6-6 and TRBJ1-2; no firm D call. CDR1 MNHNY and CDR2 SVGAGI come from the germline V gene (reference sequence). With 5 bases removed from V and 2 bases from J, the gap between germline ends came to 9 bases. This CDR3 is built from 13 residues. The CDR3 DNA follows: TGTGCCAGCAGTCGGACGGAGAACTATGGCTACACCTTC. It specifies CASSRTENYGYTF.

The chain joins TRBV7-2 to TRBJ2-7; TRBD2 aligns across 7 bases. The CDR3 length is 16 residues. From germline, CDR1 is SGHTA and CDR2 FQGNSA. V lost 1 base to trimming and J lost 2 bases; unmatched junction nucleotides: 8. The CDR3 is CASSLGIGGVAYEQYF. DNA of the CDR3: TGTGCCAGCAGCTTAGGGATTGGGGGGGTGGCCTACGAGCAGTACTTC.

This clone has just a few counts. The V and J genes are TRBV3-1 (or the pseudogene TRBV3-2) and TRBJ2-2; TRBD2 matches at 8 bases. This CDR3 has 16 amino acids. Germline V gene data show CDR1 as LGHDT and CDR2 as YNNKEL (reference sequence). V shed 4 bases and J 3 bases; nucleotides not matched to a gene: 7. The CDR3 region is CASSPSGTRDTGELFF. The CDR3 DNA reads TGTGCCAGCAGCCCCTCCGGGACTAGAGACACCGGGGAGCTGTTTTTT.

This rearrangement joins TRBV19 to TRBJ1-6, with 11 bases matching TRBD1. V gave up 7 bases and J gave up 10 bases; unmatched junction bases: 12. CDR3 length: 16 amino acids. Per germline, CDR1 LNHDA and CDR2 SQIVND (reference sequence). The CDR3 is CASTRGQGVLGSPLHF. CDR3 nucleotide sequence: TGTGCCAGTACTCGGGGACAGGGGGTGCTCGGGTCACCCCTCCACTTT.

The CDR3 DNA sequence: TGTGCCAGCAGCCCCCACGGCCGGAGGACCACAGATACGCAGTATTTT. Translation gives CASSPHGRRTTDTQYF. J is TRBJ2-3 and V is TRBV9, with D possibly TRBD2 on 5 matching bases. The CDR3 totals 16 residues. V gave up 4 bases and J gave up 2 bases, with 17 bases separating them. The germline gives CDR1 SGDLS, CDR2 YYNGEE. Full variable domain (rest looked up from reference TRBV9 and TRBJ2-3): DSGVTQTPKHLITATGQRVTLRCSPRSGDLSVYWYQQSLDQGLQFLIQYYNGEERAKGNILERFSAQQFPDLHSELNLSSLELGDSALYFCASSPHGRRTTDTQYFGPGTRLTVL.

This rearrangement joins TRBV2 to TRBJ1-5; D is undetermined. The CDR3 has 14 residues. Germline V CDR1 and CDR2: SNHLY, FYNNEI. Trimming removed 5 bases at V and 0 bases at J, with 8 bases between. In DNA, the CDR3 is TGTGCCAGCAGTCCCGTTTCTAGCAATCAGCCCCAGCATTTT. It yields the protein CASSPVSSNQPQHF.

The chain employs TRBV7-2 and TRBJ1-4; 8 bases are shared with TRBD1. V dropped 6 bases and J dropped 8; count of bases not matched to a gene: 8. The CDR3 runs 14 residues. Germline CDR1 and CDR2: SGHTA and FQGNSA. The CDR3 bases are TGTGCCAGCAGACGGGGGAGGGACAGGGAAAAACTGTTTTTT. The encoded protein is CASRRGRDREKLFF.

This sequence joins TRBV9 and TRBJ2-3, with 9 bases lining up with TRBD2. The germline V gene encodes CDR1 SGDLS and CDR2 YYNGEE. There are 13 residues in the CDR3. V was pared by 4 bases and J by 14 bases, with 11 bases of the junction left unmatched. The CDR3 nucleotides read TGTGCCAGCAGCCCGGGACTAGCCCCATGGCCGTATTTT. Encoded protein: CASSPGLAPWPYF.

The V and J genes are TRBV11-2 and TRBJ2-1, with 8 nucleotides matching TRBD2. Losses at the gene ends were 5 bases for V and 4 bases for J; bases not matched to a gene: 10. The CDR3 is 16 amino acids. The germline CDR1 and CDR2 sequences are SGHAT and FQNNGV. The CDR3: CASSTQAGERYNEQFF. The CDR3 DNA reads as TGTGCCAGCAGCACCCAAGCGGGAGAGAGGTACAATGAGCAGTTCTTC.

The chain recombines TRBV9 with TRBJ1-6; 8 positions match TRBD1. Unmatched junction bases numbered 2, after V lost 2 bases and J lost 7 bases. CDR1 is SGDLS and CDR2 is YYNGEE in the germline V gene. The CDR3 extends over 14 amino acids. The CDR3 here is CASSVRQGNSPLHF. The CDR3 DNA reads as TGTGCCAGCAGCGTTAGACAGGGGAATTCACCCCTCCACTTT.

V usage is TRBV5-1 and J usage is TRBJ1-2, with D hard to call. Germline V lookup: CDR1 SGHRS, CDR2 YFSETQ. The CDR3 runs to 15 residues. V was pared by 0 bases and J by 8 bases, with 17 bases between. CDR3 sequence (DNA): TGCGCCAGCAGCTTGGATGATATCGCGACGAGGGGCTACACCTTC. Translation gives CASSLDDIATRGYTF.

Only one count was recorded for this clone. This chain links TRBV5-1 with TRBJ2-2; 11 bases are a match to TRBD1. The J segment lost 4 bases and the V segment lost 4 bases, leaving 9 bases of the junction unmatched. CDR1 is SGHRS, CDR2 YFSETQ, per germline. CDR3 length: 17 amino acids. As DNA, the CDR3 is TGCGCCAGCAGCCCCCTATCCGGGACAGGGGGCACCGGGGAGCTGTTTTTT. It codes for CASSPLSGTGGTGELFF.

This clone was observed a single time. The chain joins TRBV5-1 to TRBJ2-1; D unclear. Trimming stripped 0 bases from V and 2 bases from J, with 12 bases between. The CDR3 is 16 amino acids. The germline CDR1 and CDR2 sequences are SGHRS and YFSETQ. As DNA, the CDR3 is TGCGCCAGCAGCTTGGCAGGCGCTACAACCTACAATGAGCAGTTCTTC. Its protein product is CASSLAGATTYNEQFF.

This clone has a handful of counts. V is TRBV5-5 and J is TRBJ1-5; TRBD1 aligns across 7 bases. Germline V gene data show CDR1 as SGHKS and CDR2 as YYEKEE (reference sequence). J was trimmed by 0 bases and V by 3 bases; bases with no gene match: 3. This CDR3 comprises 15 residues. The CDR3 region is CASSSGGSSNQPQHF. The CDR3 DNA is TGTGCCAGCAGCTCAGGGGGAAGTAGCAATCAGCCCCAGCATTTT.

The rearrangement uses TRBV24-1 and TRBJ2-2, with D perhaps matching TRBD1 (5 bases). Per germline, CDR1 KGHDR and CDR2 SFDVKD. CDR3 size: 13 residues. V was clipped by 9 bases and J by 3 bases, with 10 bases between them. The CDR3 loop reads CATLDSYTGELFF. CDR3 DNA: TGTGCCACCCTCGACAGTTACACCGGGGAGCTGTTTTTT.